This T cell receptor beta chain was profiled in a study of blood T cell repertoires in COVID-19. Study background: T cells, B-cell-depleted T cells, or PBMCs provided the cDNA or gDNA that served as material.

This clone was seen only a few times. Patients at the Seattle site were enrolled during active infection and followed longitudinally. Per the authors' pipeline: How many nucleated cells were present was estimated from reference gene primer amplification. Produced via immunoSEQ multiplex PCR; TCRdb's table is partial and in-frame only. V, J and clone size are those of that table, while D and trimming were read from the DNA. Found here are 150,000 to 200,000 clones, about 85% of them singletons; the top ten hold more than 14%. V lost 0 bases and J lost 0, with 5 bases in between. This CDR3 is 14 amino acids long. Germline CDR1 GTSNPN, CDR2 SVGIG (reference sequence).

This sequence joins TRBV30 and TRBJ1-4; no clear D gene. This sequence originates from a woman in her 70s with COVID-19, enrolled during active disease. The sample consisted of peripheral blood. CDR3 sequence: CAWSVSATNEKLFF. CDR3 nucleotide sequence: TGTGCCTGGAGTGTATCTGCAACTAATGAAAAACTGTTTTTT. Using reference TRBV30 and TRBJ1-4 for the parts outside the CDR3, the full variable domain is SQTIHQWPATLVQPVGSPLSLECTVEGTSNPNLYWYRQAAGRGLQLLFYSVGIGQISSEVPQNLSASRPQDRQFILSSKKLLLSDSGFYLCAWSVSATNEKLFFGSGTQLSVL.